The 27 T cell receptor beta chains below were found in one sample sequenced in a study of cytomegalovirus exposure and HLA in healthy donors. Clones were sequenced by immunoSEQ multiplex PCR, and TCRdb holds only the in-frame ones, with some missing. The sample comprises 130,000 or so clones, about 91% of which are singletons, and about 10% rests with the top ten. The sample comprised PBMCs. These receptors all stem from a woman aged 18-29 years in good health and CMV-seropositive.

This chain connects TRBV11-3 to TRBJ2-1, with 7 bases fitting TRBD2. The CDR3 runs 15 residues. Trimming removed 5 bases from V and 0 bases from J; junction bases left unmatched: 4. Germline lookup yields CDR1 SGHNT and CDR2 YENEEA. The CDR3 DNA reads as TGTGCCAGCAGCATCGGGGGGAGCTCCTACAATGAGCAGTTCTTC. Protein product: CASSIGGSSYNEQFF.

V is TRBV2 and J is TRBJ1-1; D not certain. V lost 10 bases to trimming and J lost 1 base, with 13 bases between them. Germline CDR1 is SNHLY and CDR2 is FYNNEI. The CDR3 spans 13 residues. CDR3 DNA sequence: TGTGCCACCCAGACCGACAAGAACACTGAAGCTTTCTTT. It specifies CATQTDKNTEAFF.

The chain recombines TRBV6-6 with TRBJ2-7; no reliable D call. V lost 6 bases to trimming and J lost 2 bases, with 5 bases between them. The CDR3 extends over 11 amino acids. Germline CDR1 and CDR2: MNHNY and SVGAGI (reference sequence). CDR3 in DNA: TGTGCCAGCAGAAGAGCCTACGAGCAGTACTTC. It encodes CASRRAYEQYF.

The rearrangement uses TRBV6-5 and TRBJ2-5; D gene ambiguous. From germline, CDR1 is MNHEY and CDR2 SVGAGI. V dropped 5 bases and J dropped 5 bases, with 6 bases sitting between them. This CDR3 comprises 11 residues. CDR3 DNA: TGTGCCAGCAGTGAGGTTGAGACCCAGTACTTC. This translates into CASSEVETQYF.

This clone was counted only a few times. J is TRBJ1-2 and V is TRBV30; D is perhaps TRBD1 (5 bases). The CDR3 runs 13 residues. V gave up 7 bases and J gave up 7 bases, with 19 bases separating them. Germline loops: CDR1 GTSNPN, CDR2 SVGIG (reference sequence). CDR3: CASIPEGNGGYTF. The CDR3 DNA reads TGTGCCTCTATCCCGGAGGGGAATGGTGGCTACACCTTC.

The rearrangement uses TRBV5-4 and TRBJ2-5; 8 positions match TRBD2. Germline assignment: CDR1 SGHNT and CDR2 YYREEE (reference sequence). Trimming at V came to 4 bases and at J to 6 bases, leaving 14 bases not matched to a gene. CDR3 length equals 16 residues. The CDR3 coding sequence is TGTGCCAGCAGCACCGGGGGGGCTAGCGGGCTGCAGACCCAGTACTTC. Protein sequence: CASSTGGASGLQTQYF.

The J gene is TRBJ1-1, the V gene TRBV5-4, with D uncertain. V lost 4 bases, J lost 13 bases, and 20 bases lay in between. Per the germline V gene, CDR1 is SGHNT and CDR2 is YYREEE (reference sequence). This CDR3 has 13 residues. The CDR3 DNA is TGTGCCAGCAGCCCTGACCCGATTGGAGGTCTTTTCTTT. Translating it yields CASSPDPIGGLFF.

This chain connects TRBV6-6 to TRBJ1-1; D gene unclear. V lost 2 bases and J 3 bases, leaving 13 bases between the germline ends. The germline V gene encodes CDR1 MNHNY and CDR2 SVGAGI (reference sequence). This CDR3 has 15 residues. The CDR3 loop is CASSYPRIADTEAFF. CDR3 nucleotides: TGTGCCAGCAGTTACCCACGAATCGCGGACACTGAAGCTTTCTTT.

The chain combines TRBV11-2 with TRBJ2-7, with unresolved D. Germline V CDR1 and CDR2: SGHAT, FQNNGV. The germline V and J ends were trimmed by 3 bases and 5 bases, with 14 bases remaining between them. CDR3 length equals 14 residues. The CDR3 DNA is TGTGCCAGCAGCTTCCCCCCGGTAAACCACGAGCAGTACTTC. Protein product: CASSFPPVNHEQYF.

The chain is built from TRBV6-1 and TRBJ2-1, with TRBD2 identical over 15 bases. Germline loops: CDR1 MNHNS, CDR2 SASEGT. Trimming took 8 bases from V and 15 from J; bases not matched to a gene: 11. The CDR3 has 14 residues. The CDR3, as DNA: TGTGCCAGCCGACAGGGACTAGCGGGGGGCAATCCGTTCTTC. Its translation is CASRQGLAGGNPFF.

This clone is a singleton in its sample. The DNA for the CDR3 is TGTGCCAGCAGCTTGTTGGCAGGGAGGGTGGATAATTCACCCCTCCACTTT. The encoded protein is CASSLLAGRVDNSPLHF. The chain has TRBV5-5 and TRBJ1-6; D is possibly TRBD1 (5 bases). Trimming removed 1 base from V and 5 bases from J, with 16 bases in between. CDR3 size: 17 residues. The germline CDR1 and CDR2 sequences are SGHKS and YYEKEE (reference sequence).

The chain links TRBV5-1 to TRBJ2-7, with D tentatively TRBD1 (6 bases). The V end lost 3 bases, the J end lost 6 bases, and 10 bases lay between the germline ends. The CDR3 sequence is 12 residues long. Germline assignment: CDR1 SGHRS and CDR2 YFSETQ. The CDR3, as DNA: TGCGCCAGCAGCTCCGACAGGCTCGAGCAGTACTTC. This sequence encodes CASSSDRLEQYF.

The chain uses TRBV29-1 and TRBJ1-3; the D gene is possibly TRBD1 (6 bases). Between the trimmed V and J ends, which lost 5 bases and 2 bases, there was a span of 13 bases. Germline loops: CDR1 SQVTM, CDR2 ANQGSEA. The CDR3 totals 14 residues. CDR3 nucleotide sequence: TGCAGCGTTCTTGGGTACAGGGCTGGAAACACCATATATTTT. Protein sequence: CSVLGYRAGNTIYF.

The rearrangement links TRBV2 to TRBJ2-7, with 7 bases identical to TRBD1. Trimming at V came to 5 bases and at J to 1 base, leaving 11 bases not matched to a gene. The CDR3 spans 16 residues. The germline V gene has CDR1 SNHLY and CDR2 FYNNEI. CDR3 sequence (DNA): TGTGCCAGCAGTACTAGTGGCAGGGGGATTTCCTACGAGCAGTACTTC. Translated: CASSTSGRGISYEQYF.

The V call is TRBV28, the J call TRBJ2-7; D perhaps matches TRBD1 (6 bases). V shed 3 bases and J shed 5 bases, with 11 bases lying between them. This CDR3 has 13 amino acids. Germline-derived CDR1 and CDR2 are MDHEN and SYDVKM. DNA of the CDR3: TGTGCCAGCAGTTTTACAGGGTGGCACGAGCAGTACTTC. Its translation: CASSFTGWHEQYF. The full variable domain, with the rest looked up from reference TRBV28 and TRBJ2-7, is DVKVTQSSRYLVKRTGEKVFLECVQDMDHENMFWYRQDPGLGLRLIYFSYDVKMKEKGDIPEGYSVSREKKERFSLILESASTNQTSMYLCASSFTGWHEQYFGPGTRLTVT.

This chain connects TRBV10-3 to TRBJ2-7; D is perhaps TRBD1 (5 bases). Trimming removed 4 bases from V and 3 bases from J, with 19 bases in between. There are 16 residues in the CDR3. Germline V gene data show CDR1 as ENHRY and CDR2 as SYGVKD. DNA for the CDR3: TGTGCCATCAGTGCTGGGGCTCAGTCCAACCACTACGAGCAGTACTTC. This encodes CAISAGAQSNHYEQYF.

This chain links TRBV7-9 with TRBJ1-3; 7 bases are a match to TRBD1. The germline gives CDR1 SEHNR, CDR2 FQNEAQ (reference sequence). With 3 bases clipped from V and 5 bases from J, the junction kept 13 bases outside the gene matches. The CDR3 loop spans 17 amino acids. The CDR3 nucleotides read TGTGCCAGCAGCTTGGGGGCGATGGGACAGCGGAGAAACACCATATATTTT. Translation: CASSLGAMGQRRNTIYF.

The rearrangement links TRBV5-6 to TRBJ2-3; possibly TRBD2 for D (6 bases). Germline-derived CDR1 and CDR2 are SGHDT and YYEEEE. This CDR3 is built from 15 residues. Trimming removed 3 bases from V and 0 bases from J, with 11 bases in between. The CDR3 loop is CASSSGGASTDTQYF. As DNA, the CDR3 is TGTGCCAGCAGCTCGGGCGGGGCTAGCACAGATACGCAGTATTTT.

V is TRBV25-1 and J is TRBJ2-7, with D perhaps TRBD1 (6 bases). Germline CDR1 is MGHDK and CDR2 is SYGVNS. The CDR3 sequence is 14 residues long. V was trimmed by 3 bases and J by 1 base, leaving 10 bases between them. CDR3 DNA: TGTGCCAGCAGTGAGAGGACAGTGTCCTACGAGCAGTACTTC. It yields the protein CASSERTVSYEQYF.

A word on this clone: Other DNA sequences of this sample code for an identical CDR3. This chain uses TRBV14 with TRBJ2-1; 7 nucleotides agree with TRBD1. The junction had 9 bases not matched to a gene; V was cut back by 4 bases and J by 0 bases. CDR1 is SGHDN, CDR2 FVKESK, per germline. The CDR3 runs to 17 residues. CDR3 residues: CASSPLVGTASYNEQFF. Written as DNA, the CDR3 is TGTGCCAGCAGCCCTCTGGTCGGGACAGCCTCCTACAATGAGCAGTTCTTC.

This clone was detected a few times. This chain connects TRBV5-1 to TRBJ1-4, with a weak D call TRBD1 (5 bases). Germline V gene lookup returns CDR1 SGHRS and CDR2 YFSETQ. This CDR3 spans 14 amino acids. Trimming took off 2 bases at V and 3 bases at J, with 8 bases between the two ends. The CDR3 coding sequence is TGCGCCAGCAGCTTACAGGTGTCTAATGAAAAACTGTTTTTT. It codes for CASSLQVSNEKLFF.

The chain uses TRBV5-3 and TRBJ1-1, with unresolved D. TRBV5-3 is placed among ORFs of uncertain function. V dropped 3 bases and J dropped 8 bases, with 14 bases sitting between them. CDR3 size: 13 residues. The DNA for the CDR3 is TGTGCCAGAAGCTCCCGGGAAGGTGGAGAAGCTTTCTTT. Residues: CARSSREGGEAFF.

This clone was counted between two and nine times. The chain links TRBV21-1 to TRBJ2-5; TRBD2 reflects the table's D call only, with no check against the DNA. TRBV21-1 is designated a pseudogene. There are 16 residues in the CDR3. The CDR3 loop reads CASSQGRFTIKETQYF. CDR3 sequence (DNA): TGTGCCAGCAGCCAAGGAAGGTTTACTATCAAAGAGACCCAGTACTTC.

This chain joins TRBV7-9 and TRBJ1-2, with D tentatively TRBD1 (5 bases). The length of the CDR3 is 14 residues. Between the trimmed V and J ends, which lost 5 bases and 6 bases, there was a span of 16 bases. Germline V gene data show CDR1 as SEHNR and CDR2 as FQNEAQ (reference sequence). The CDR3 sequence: CASSPLTARDGYTF. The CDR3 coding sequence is TGTGCCAGCAGCCCCTTGACAGCCCGAGATGGCTACACCTTC. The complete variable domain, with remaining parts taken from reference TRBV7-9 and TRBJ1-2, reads DTGVSQNPRHKITKRGQNVTFRCDPISEHNRLYWYRQTLGQGPEFLTYFQNEAQLEKSRLLSDRFSAERPKGSFSTLEIQRTEQGDSAMYLCASSPLTARDGYTFGSGTRLTVV.

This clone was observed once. Here the CDR3 reads CASSLLPGQGAYGYTF. The DNA of the CDR3 is TGCGCCAGCAGCCTCCTTCCGGGACAGGGGGCTTATGGCTACACCTTC. This rearrangement joins TRBV4-3 to TRBJ1-2; 12 bases are shared with TRBD1. The CDR3 loop spans 16 amino acids. In germline, CDR1 is LGHNA, CDR2 YSLEER. Trimming at V came to 4 bases and at J to 5 bases, leaving 8 bases not matched to a gene.

CDR3 amino acids: CASSYGTGTEINEQFF. The CDR3 DNA reads as TGTGCCAGCAGTTACGGAACCGGGACAGAAATCAATGAGCAGTTCTTC. V usage is TRBV6-5 and J usage is TRBJ2-1; 7 bases map to TRBD1. Germline V gene data show CDR1 as MNHEY and CDR2 as SVGAGI. CDR3 length: 16 amino acids. V was clipped by 2 bases and J by 6 bases; unmatched bases: 10.

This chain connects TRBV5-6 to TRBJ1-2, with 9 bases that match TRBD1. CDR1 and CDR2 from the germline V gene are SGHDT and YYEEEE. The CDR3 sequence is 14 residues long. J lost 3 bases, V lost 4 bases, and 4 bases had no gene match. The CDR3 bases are TGTGCCAGCAGCCCGGACAGGGGACACTATGGCTACACCTTC. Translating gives CASSPDRGHYGYTF.